These T cell receptor beta chains were read from a single sample in a study of CD8+ T cells in alopecia areata. Profiled with immunoSEQ multiplex PCR; TCRdb holds only in-frame clones, not every one. The top ten clones hold roughly 14% of a sample with fewer than 200,000 clones, just under 60% of them seen once. Sequences were derived from CD4+ T cells sorted from blood, sampled at week 0. The receptors come from a human donor with alopecia areata. CDR3s include the opening cysteine and the closing phenylalanine or tryptophan. D genes are given only for firm matches. A clone size is listed for some rows: how often the clone was seen (once, few, many), or a class if it is expanded.

V gene,clone size,J gene,D gene,CDR3 DNA,CDR3 protein
TRBV5-1,.,TRBJ2-3,.,TGCGCCAGCGGGACGACGACAGATACGCAGTATTTT,CASGTTTDTQYF
TRBV29-1,.,TRBJ1-2,.,TGCAGCGCCGAAAGGGGTAACTATGGCTACACCTTC,CSAERGNYGYTF
TRBV5-1,.,TRBJ2-7,TRBD1,TGCGCCAGCAGCCGGACCGGGACAGGCCTTTCAGGGTACGAGCAGTACTTC,CASSRTGTGLSGYEQYF
TRBV19,.,TRBJ2-7,.,TGTGCCAGTAGTATGAACCGTATCGAGCAGTACTTC,CASSMNRIEQYF
TRBV6-1,.,TRBJ2-7,.,TGTGCCAGCAGTCAGGGACCGACGTACTTC,CASSQGPTYF
TRBV5-1,.,TRBJ2-7,.,TGCGCCAGCAGCGAGGCGTCGGGCTCCTACGAGCAGTACTTC,CASSEASGSYEQYF
TRBV29-1,.,TRBJ2-4,.,TGCAGCGTTGGGGGGAACTTCAAAAACATTCAGTACTTC,CSVGGNFKNIQYF
TRBV15,few,TRBJ2-3,.,TGTGCCACCAGCACCGACTCGAATACGCAGTATTTT,CATSTDSNTQYF
TRBV29-1,few,TRBJ2-5,.,TGCAGCGTTGGTCCAGGAAGGGAGACCCAGTACTTC,CSVGPGRETQYF
TRBV29-1,.,TRBJ2-3,.,TGCAGCGTTGATCTTGCTCACACAGATACGCAGTATTTT,CSVDLAHTDTQYF
TRBV6-1,.,TRBJ2-5,.,TGTGCCAGCAGAGAGTACGACCGTAACCAAGAGACCCAGTACTTC,CASREYDRNQETQYF
TRBV30,few,TRBJ1-5,.,TGTGCCTGGAGCTCCCTAACGGTCGGCAATCAGCCCCAGCATTTT,CAWSSLTVGNQPQHF
TRBV6-5,.,TRBJ2-7,TRBD2,TGTGCCAGCAGTTACCGGGGGGGCCTCTACGAGCAGTACTTC,CASSYRGGLYEQYF
TRBV30,.,TRBJ1-6,.,TGTGCCTGGAGGTTCCCACCCCCGGGACACAAAAATTCACCCCTCCACTTT,CAWRFPPPGHKNSPLHF
TRBV10-3,few,TRBJ1-1,.,TGTGCCACCACCCGCGCGTGGGAGAACACTGAAGCTTTCTTT,CATTRAWENTEAFF
TRBV19,once,TRBJ1-5,TRBD1,TGTGCCAGTAACCCCGGGACAGGGGTTTTCCCCCAGCATTTT,CASNPGTGVFPQHF
TRBV23-1,few,TRBJ1-3,.,TGCGCCCACAGACCCCGGCCAGACTCTGGAAACACCATATATTTT,CAHRPRPDSGNTIYF
TRBV10-3,few,TRBJ1-2,TRBD1,TGTGCCATCAGCGCTGACAGGGGGCGTAATGGCTACACCTTC,CAISADRGRNGYTF
TRBV18,.,TRBJ1-1,TRBD1,TGTGCCAGCTCACGATTGGGACAGCGGGACACTGAAGCTTTCTTT,CASSRLGQRDTEAFF
TRBV4-2,.,TRBJ1-2,TRBD1,TGTGCCAGCAGCCAAGGGACAGGGGATGGCTACACCTTC,CASSQGTGDGYTF
TRBV7-2,.,TRBJ1-2,.,TGTGCCAGCAGCCCTCAAACAGGGAATGCCTATGGCTACACCTTC,CASSPQTGNAYGYTF
TRBV7-9,once,TRBJ2-5,.,TGTGCCAGCAGCTCTAACGGGGAGACCCAGTACTTC,CASSSNGETQYF
TRBV29-1,once,TRBJ2-2,TRBD2,TGCAGCGTCGGGACTAGCGGGGGGGCCTCCGGGGAGCTGTTTTTT,CSVGTSGGASGELFF
TRBV15,.,TRBJ2-5,.,TGTGCCACCAGCCCTCGGACCAGAGAGACCCAGTACTTC,CATSPRTRETQYF
TRBV27,.,TRBJ2-5,TRBD1,TGTGCCAGCAGCACCGGGACAGGGGGCGTGGAGACCCAGTACTTC,CASSTGTGGVETQYF
TRBV30,.,TRBJ1-6,.,TGTGCCTGGACGGACAATAATTCACCCCTCCACTTT,CAWTDNNSPLHF
TRBV7-2,.,TRBJ1-5,.,TGTGCCAGCAGCTTTCATAGCAATCAGCCCCAGCATTTT,CASSFHSNQPQHF
TRBV29-1,.,TRBJ1-2,.,TGCAGCGTTAAGGACGACTATGGCTACACCTTC,CSVKDDYGYTF
TRBV29-1,.,TRBJ1-2,.,TGCAGCGTTGTTATAAGCGGGGGCTACACCTTC,CSVVISGGYTF
TRBV30,.,TRBJ1-5,.,TGTGCCTGGAGTGTACCGGGACACATTAGCAATCAGCCCCAGCATTTT,CAWSVPGHISNQPQHF
TRBV13,.,TRBJ1-6,.,TGTGCCAGCAGCTTAGGACAGGGAAATTCACCCCTCCACTTT,CASSLGQGNSPLHF
TRBV15,few,TRBJ2-7,TRBD1,TGTGCCACCAGCAGACCCGGGACAGACAAGTACGAGCAGTACTTC,CATSRPGTDKYEQYF
TRBV2,.,TRBJ1-2,.,TGTGCCAGCAGATTCGGGACACTTTACTATGGCTACACCTTC,CASRFGTLYYGYTF
TRBV7-2,.,TRBJ1-5,.,TGTGCCAGCAGCTTCGGGAAGAATCAGCCCCAGCATTTT,CASSFGKNQPQHF
TRBV15,.,TRBJ2-5,.,TGTGCCCTAGGGATCGCAGGGAGGGAGACCCAGTACTTC,CALGIAGRETQYF
TRBV12-5,few,TRBJ2-5,TRBD1,TGTGCTAGTGGTCCGGGACAGCAACAAGAGACCCAGTACTTC,CASGPGQQQETQYF
TRBV5-1,few,TRBJ1-2,.,TGCGCCAGCAGCTTGGGGGACGGTAACTATGGCTACACCTTC,CASSLGDGNYGYTF
TRBV19,.,TRBJ1-2,.,TGTGCCAGTAGGATCGCGGCGATCAACGGTAACTATGGCTACACCTTC,CASRIAAINGNYGYTF
TRBV18,.,TRBJ2-2,.,TGTGCCAGCTCAACAACAGGGAACACCGGGGAGCTGTTTTTT,CASSTTGNTGELFF